This record looks at one T cell receptor beta chain sequence and its context. The source of the sample is a study of shared clonotypes between healthy human individuals. This CDR3 has 13 amino acids. Germline assignment: CDR1 SQVTM and CDR2 ANQGSEA. Trimming took 8 bases from V and 4 from J, leaving 17 bases between them. Profiling relied on immunoSEQ multiplex PCR, and the TCRdb table lists in-frame clones only, not all of them. The table includes approximately 2.4 million clones, approximately 94% detected once. The sequenced material came from naive CD4+ T cells sorted from blood. Subset indicated: CD45RA+ positively selected. The chain joins TRBV29-1 to TRBJ1-1, with D perhaps TRBD1 (6 bases). The receptor's source is a man younger than 30 in good health. CDR3 sequence: CSWRGGPGTEAFF. The CDR3 DNA reads TGCAGCTGGCGTGGGGGGCCTGGCACTGAAGCTTTCTTT.